The entry below describes one T cell receptor (beta chain). This sample was taken from a study of blood T cell repertoires in COVID-19. Turning to the study itself: Some COVID-19 samples were acute and others convalescent; all came from the United States, Italy and Spain.

Sequenced by immunoSEQ multiplex PCR; TCRdb stores in-frame clones only, minus some. This table has some 99,000 clones, 70% to 80% appearing once. The source material was peripheral blood. The clonotype comes from a man between 65 and 80 years old with acute or convalescent COVID-19.

CDR3 sequence reads: CASSVGAPGNSPLHF. CDR3 bases: TGTGCCAGCAGCGTGGGGGCGCCGGGGAATTCACCCCTCCACTTT. The genes are TRBV27 and TRBJ1-6; TRBD1 might be the D (6 bases). The CDR3 consists of 15 residues. Trimming cost V 6 bases and J 7 bases, with 16 bases left between them. The V gene's germline CDR1 is MNHEY and CDR2 SMNVEV (reference sequence).